The sequence of this T cell receptor (beta chain) was determined in a study of cytomegalovirus exposure and HLA in healthy donors. Points from the study as a whole: Both high specificity and high sensitivity reportedly marked the classifier's diagnosis of cytomegalovirus status. Later work showed greater clonal expansion in HLA-associated TCR beta chains than in equally common others. The productive fraction for most TCR beta V segments was about 90% or about 30% in an earlier analysis. Available immune exposure information was restricted to CMV serostatus only.

Germline lookup yields CDR1 SGDLS and CDR2 YYNGEE. Trimming took off 0 bases at V and 3 bases at J, with 13 bases between the two ends. This CDR3 is built from 15 residues. PCR employed 60 Vbeta and 13 Jbeta primers. Generated by immunoSEQ multiplex PCR, the TCRdb table keeps only in-frame clones and is missing some. The sample has around 130,000 clones, 70% to 85% seen once. On this clone itself: Its antigen remains unidentified.

The receptor was derived from a man over 45 in good health and CMV-seronegative. The sequenced sample was PBMCs. V usage is TRBV9 and J usage is TRBJ2-7, with D perhaps matching TRBD1 (6 bases). The CDR3 here is CASSVEGTSGYEQYF. CDR3 DNA sequence: TGTGCCAGCAGCGTAGAGGGGACAAGTGGCTACGAGCAGTACTTC.